The entry that follows covers one TCR beta chain sequence. Its antigen is as yet unknown. This sample's time point: persistent/refractory GD, antithyroid drugs over 5 years with positive TRAb. The TCR library was prepared using RNA isolated from PBMCs. These data belong to a study of regulatory T cells in long-lasting Graves disease. Regarding the study as a whole: Among samples with persistent disease, TRBV28, TRBJ1-2 and TRBJ2-5 were favored. Accuracy was possibly reduced by small sample size. Persistent Graves' patients showed reduced TCR diversity versus newly diagnosed patients.

CDR3-region Arm-PCR and iRepertoire HTBI primers produced the TCR beta libraries. TCRdb fed the multiplex PCR reads into MiXCR, producing one record per CDR3 protein. In the table there are roughly 490,000 distinct CDR3 sequences, 20% to 25% of which are singletons. Per the germline V gene, CDR1 is MDHEN and CDR2 is SYDVKM. The V gene lost 6 bases and the J gene lost 0 bases, with 18 bases spanning the gap. The CDR3 has 17 residues. The TCR originated in a female donor with Graves disease. This specimen was peripheral blood mononuclear cells (PBMCs), taken when the disease was refractory, from a patient treated with antithyroid drugs. The chain recombines TRBV28 with TRBJ1-3; no firm D call. CDR3 region: CASSPWLSPSSGNTIYF. The CDR3 bases are TGTGCCAGCAGCCCCTGGTTGAGTCCTAGCTCTGGAAACACCATATATTTT. Based on the CDR3 plus reference TRBV28 and TRBJ1-3, the full variable domain is DVKVTQSSRYLVKRTGEKVFLECVQDMDHENMFWYRQDPGLGLRLIYFSYDVKMKEKGDIPEGYSVSREKKERFSLILESASTNQTSMYLCASSPWLSPSSGNTIYFGEGSWLTVV.